This TCR beta chain was observed in a study of cytotoxic CD8 clonotypes in ibrutinib-treated CLL. Study-wide background: Samples averaged approximately 260,000 productive templates and more than 85,000 productive rearrangements. General study points: Circulating CD8+ T-cell counts were tracked by baseline clonality, which exceeded that of age-matched healthy donors. Under treatment, the uncommon public clonotypes either contracted or remained stable.

TCRdb's copy holds only in-frame clones and misses some; the assay was immunoSEQ multiplex PCR. The sample has 150,000 to 250,000 clones, around 72% seen once. This CDR3 is built from 14 residues. CDR1 and CDR2 (germline): SGHAT, FQNNGV. V gave up 4 bases and J gave up 4 bases; unmatched junction bases: 2. In regard to this clone: Its antigen is unidentified.

This receptor was taken from a human donor with chronic lymphocytic leukemia. The chain employs TRBV11-2 and TRBJ2-1, with 9 bases identical to TRBD1. The specimen comprised PBMCs, sampled after 24 months of ibrutinib treatment. CDR3 sequence: CASSSGTGYNEQFF. Written as DNA, the CDR3 is TGTGCCAGCAGCTCCGGGACAGGGTACAATGAGCAGTTCTTC.